The 4 T cell receptor beta chains below all came from one sample that was sequenced in a study of radiation and T cells in renal cell carcinoma. TCRdb's table, derived via immunoSEQ multiplex PCR, lists solely in-frame clones and lacks some. The repertoire includes 150,000 or so clones, about nine tenths of them detected once, and over 3.5% sits in the top ten. Time point in this sample: baseline pretreatment blood. Documented treatment: 15 Gy SBRT to primary tumor, nephrectomy 4 weeks later. The material sequenced was blood, taken from a patient whose treatment included radiotherapy and nephrectomy. These receptors were obtained from a woman between 70 and 85 years old with renal cell carcinoma.

The J gene is TRBJ1-2, the V gene TRBV6-6; the D gene is possibly TRBD1 (6 bases). The ends were cut back, 7 bases at V and 1 base at J, with 13 bases in the middle. The CDR3 runs 14 residues. CDR1 is MNHNY, CDR2 SVGAGI, per germline (reference sequence). The CDR3 nucleotides are TGTGCCAGCAACATCCAGGGGTTTAACTATGGCTACACCTTC. This sequence encodes CASNIQGFNYGYTF.

This clone was recorded a few times. The rearrangement joins TRBV10-3 to TRBJ1-2, with 7 bases matching TRBD1. V trimming: 5 bases; J trimming: 2 bases; junction bases outside the gene matches: 2. The CDR3 is 13 residues long. The germline V gene has CDR1 ENHRY and CDR2 SYGVKD. The CDR3 DNA reads as TGTGCCATCAGTCAGGACAGGAACTATGGCTACACCTTC. Translating it yields CAISQDRNYGYTF.

The rearrangement uses TRBV6-1 and TRBJ1-2; perhaps TRBD1 as D (6 bases). Trimming left V 6 bases short and J 2 bases short, with 7 bases between. The CDR3 is 12 residues long. CDR1 and CDR2 (germline): MNHNS, SASEGT. CDR3 coding DNA: TGTGCCAGCAGAACAGGGAACTATGGCTACACCTTC. Residues: CASRTGNYGYTF.

This clone was found once. The gene calls are TRBV27 and TRBJ2-1, with TRBD1 identical over 9 bases. Losses at the gene ends were 6 bases for V and 4 bases for J; bases not matched to a gene: 7. Germline assignment: CDR1 MNHEY and CDR2 SMNVEV (reference sequence). CDR3 length: 15 amino acids. CDR3 sequence: CASRRDRDPYNEQFF. The CDR3 DNA reads TGTGCCAGCAGACGGGACAGGGACCCGTACAATGAGCAGTTCTTC.